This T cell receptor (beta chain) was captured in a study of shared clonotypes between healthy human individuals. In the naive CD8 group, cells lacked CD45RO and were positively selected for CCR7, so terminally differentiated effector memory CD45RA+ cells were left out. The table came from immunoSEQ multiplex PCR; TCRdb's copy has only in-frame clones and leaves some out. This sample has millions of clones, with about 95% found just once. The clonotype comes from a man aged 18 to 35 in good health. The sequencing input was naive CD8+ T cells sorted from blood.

The CDR3 loop is CASSPRTMNTEAFF. CDR3 in DNA: TGTGCCAGCAGTCCCCGGACGATGAACACTGAAGCTTTCTTT. The J gene is TRBJ1-1, the V gene TRBV6-4, with unresolved D. Between the trimmed V and J ends, which lost 5 bases and 0 bases, there was a span of 10 bases. Germline CDR1 reads MRHNA; CDR2 reads SNTAGT. The CDR3 consists of 14 residues.